This T cell receptor (beta chain) is drawn from a study of T cell changes during pregnancy in multiple sclerosis (dated by TCRdb to the late 2010s). In terms of the full investigation: Changes in the T cell repertoire over the course of pregnancy were examined in this study in women with multiple sclerosis.

Of note for this clone: This receptor's antigen is unknown. No base quality values were provided; no much bigger clone lies one nucleotide off.

Counted from cysteine to phenylalanine, this CDR3 has 15 amino acids. Kept here is only the CDR3 DNA, which spans 45 bases and is read in frame from base 1. The germline V gene supplies CDR1 SGHRS and CDR2 YFSETQ. Library construction relied on the immunoSEQ multiplex PCR assay. The clones in this table, taken by TCRdb from immuneACCESS, are in-frame only. Not every clone is retained; where verified, under half of the shortfall comes from an unresolved V gene, and the cause of the rest is unknown. Recorded for this sample are 40,000 to 60,000 clones; about 90% of them occurred a single time. The ten top clones hold less than 0.5% of the sample.

The sample in question was CD4+ T cells from peripheral blood mononuclear cells, obtained in the third trimester of pregnancy. This sequence uses TRBV5-1 and TRBJ2-5; TRBD2 fits 8 bases in the junction. The J call may be mistaken, given a closer DNA end match to TRBJ2-7. The clonotype comes from a female donor with multiple sclerosis, enrolled in a pregnancy study. At the DNA level, the sequence is TGCGCCAGCAGCTCGGAGGGGACTAGTTTCTACGAGCAGTACTTC. The encoded protein is CASSSEGTSFYEQYF.